The present TCR beta chain was sequenced within a study of cytomegalovirus exposure and HLA in healthy donors. Study-wide findings and caveats: It was in a later analysis that TCR association rates were seen to vary by HLA locus, highest for DRB1 and lowest for HLA-C. While the bulk of TCR sequences proved rare, some public TCRs turned up in many donors. The authors considered a cluster of highly shared sequence variants likely to be a sequencing artifact. Relative to the approximately 660-donor mean, N-insertions were reportedly fewer in an Asian-associated ancestry cluster in a later analysis.

V lost 3 bases to trimming and J lost 3 bases, with 8 bases between them. This CDR3 contains 13 residues. Germline-derived CDR1 and CDR2 are MNHEY and SMNVEV (reference sequence). This PCR relied on a set of 60 Vbeta primers and 13 Jbeta primers. The protocol was immunoSEQ multiplex PCR, while the TCRdb copy is restricted to in-frame clones and leaves out a portion. This repertoire shows 130,000 or so clones, roughly 80% found once; its top ten account for about 1.8%. Turning to this clone: The antigen is unknown.

The sequenced sample consisted of PBMCs. The receptor was isolated from a man between 18 and 29 years old in good health and CMV-seronegative. The chain links TRBV27 to TRBJ1-2; no reliable D call. CDR3 sequence reads: CASSFWQYYGYTF. In nucleotides, the CDR3 is TGTGCCAGCAGTTTCTGGCAGTACTATGGCTACACCTTC.